Below, 6 T cell receptor beta chains from the same sample are listed, as sequenced in a study of preoperative IRX-2 immunotherapy in early breast cancer. Treatment described: preoperative locoregional IRX-2 cytokine immunotherapy. Clones were read by immunoSEQ multiplex PCR, and TCRdb kept only the in-frame ones, dropping some. The sample lists around 11,000 clones; roughly 76% were seen once. The sample was lymph node tissue, taken before IRX-2 immunotherapy. Receptor source: a human donor with breast cancer.

This clone is a singleton in its sample. The chain employs TRBV10-2 and TRBJ1-1; no clear D gene. Germline CDR1 and CDR2: WSHSY and SAAADI. V lost 0 bases, J lost 0 bases, and 11 bases lay in between. The CDR3 contains 16 residues. CDR3 amino acids: CASSESFGDMNTEAFF. The DNA of the CDR3 is TGCGCCAGCAGTGAGTCGTTCGGAGACATGAACACTGAAGCTTTCTTT.

V is TRBV11-3 and J is TRBJ1-1; a possible D gene is TRBD1 (6 bases). Germline CDR1 and CDR2: SGHNT and YENEEA. Trimming removed 3 bases from V and 0 bases from J, with 14 bases in between. The CDR3 has 16 amino acids. For the CDR3, the DNA is TGTGCCAGCAGCTTGGCTTTACGGACAGTGAACACTGAAGCTTTCTTT. Translation: CASSLALRTVNTEAFF.

This clone was counted only a few times. This chain uses TRBV14 with TRBJ1-1, with 11 bases identical to TRBD1. The germline gives CDR1 SGHDN, CDR2 FVKESK. This CDR3 has 16 amino acids. Germline trimming cut 3 bases from V and 3 bases from J; bases unmatched to any gene: 6. Written as DNA, the CDR3 is TGTGCCAGCAGCCATTACGGACAGGGGGCTTACACTGAAGCTTTCTTT. Translation gives CASSHYGQGAYTEAFF.

The chain joins TRBV28 to TRBJ1-3; 7 bases align to TRBD1. This CDR3 comprises 13 residues. With V trimmed by 11 bases and J by 4 bases, 8 bases remained unmatched. The germline CDR1 and CDR2 sequences are MDHEN and SYDVKM. The CDR3 DNA reads as TGTGCCCTACAGGGACAGTCCGGAAACACCATATATTTT. This gives the protein CALQGQSGNTIYF.

V is TRBV5-1 and J is TRBJ2-4; either TRBD1 or TRBD2 may fit D (6 bases each). The germline V and J ends were trimmed by 1 base and 3 bases, with 14 bases remaining between them. The CDR3 is 16 amino acids. The germline V gene has CDR1 SGHRS and CDR2 YFSETQ. CDR3 region: CASSLSEGGGKNIQYF. CDR3 nucleotides: TGCGCCAGCAGCTTGTCAGAGGGGGGAGGCAAAAACATTCAGTACTTC. Variable domain in full (rest from reference TRBV5-1 and TRBJ2-4): KAGVTQTPRYLIKTRGQQVTLSCSPISGHRSVSWYQQTPGQGLQFLFEYFSETQRNKGNFPGRFSGRQFSNSRSEMNVSTLELGDSALYLCASSLSEGGGKNIQYFGAGTRLSVL.

The chain recombines TRBV28 with TRBJ2-7; 11 nucleotides agree with TRBD2. V lost 3 bases to trimming and J lost 4 bases; unmatched junction nucleotides: 8. The CDR3 sequence is 16 residues long. In germline, CDR1 is MDHEN, CDR2 SYDVKM. Here the CDR3 DNA reads TGTGCCAGCAGTTTTACCTTAGCGGGAGGGACATACGAGCAGTACTTC. The encoded protein is CASSFTLAGGTYEQYF.